One T cell receptor beta chain is described in this entry. V was pared by 3 bases and J by 3 bases, with 17 bases between. Germline V lookup: CDR1 DFQATT, CDR2 SNEGSKA (reference sequence). The CDR3 contains 15 residues. This entry belongs to a study of T-cell reconstitution after alpha-beta-depleted transplantation in children. Unique molecular identifiers were incorporated during preparation of the TCRbeta library. Each CDR3 protein gets one entry after TCRdb re-called the PCR reads with MiXCR. The table lists a few hundred thousand distinct CDR3 sequences, 15% to 20% of them singletons. J is TRBJ1-1 and V is TRBV20-1; D unresolved. This clonotype originated in a human donor who donated a stem cell graft to a child with acute lymphoblastic leukemia. Sequenced material: PBMCs from the stem cell graft donor, taken from the stem cell graft. The CDR3 nucleotides are TGCAGTGCTAGTACTGGGCCGCAGGCCTACACTGAAGCTTTCTTT. Translation: CSASTGPQAYTEAFF.